Listed below are T cell receptor beta chains from one sample, sequenced in a study of blood T cell repertoires in COVID-19. Sequencing used immunoSEQ multiplex PCR; TCRdb keeps in-frame clones, though not all of them. The sample has 40,000 or so clones, around 93% seen once. Sequenced sample: peripheral blood. These receptors were collected from a human donor in a cohort sampled during active COVID-19. CDR3s include the opening cysteine and the closing phenylalanine or tryptophan. Fields, in order: clone size, J gene, V gene, CDR3 length, D gene, CDR3 protein, CDR3 DNA. The D gene is left open where the match is weak. Clone size is stated in some rows and not others, as once, few, many or a class when expanded.

abundance: NA
j_gene: TRBJ2-7
v_gene: TRBV9
len: 15
d_gene: TRBD2
CDR3aa: CASTPGLAGAYEQYF
CDR3nt: TGTGCCAGCACCCCGGGACTAGCGGGGGCGTACGAGCAGTACTTC

abundance: NA
j_gene: TRBJ2-5
v_gene: TRBV4-3
len: 14
d_gene: TRBD2
CDR3aa: CASSQRGGKETQYF
CDR3nt: TGCGCCAGCAGCCAACGGGGGGGGAAAGAGACCCAGTACTTC

abundance: NA
j_gene: TRBJ1-5
v_gene: TRBV19
len: 14
d_gene: TRBD1
CDR3aa: CASTFDRGGQPQHF
CDR3nt: TGTGCCAGTACCTTCGACAGGGGGGGGCAGCCCCAGCATTTT

abundance: NA
j_gene: TRBJ2-1
v_gene: TRBV10-3
len: 13
d_gene: NA
CDR3aa: CAISDPEGDEQFF
CDR3nt: TGTGCCATCAGTGACCCCGAGGGGGATGAGCAGTTCTTC

abundance: NA
j_gene: TRBJ1-2
v_gene: TRBV4-3
len: 16
d_gene: NA
CDR3aa: CASSQGGGQGNYGYTF
CDR3nt: TGCGCCAGCAGCCAAGGGGGGGGGCAGGGTAACTATGGCTACACCTTC

abundance: NA
j_gene: TRBJ1-6
v_gene: TRBV9
len: 14
d_gene: TRBD1
CDR3aa: CASSVGQGVSPLHF
CDR3nt: TGTGCCAGCAGCGTAGGACAGGGGGTCTCACCCCTCCACTTT

abundance: once
j_gene: TRBJ1-6
v_gene: TRBV7-2
len: 14
d_gene: NA
CDR3aa: CASTPQSGNSPLHF
CDR3nt: TGTGCCAGCACCCCCCAGTCGGGAAATTCACCCCTCCACTTT

abundance: NA
j_gene: TRBJ2-6
v_gene: TRBV25-1
len: 15
d_gene: NA
CDR3aa: CASSVGRAGANVLTF
CDR3nt: TGTGCCAGCAGTGTTGGCAGGGCCGGGGCCAACGTCCTGACTTTC

abundance: once
j_gene: TRBJ2-2
v_gene: TRBV2
len: 15
d_gene: TRBD1
CDR3aa: CASLPGQGMVGELFF
CDR3nt: TGTGCCAGTTTACCGGGACAGGGGATGGTCGGGGAGCTGTTTTTT

abundance: NA
j_gene: TRBJ1-5
v_gene: TRBV27
len: 16
d_gene: TRBD1
CDR3aa: CASSTRTGGGNQPQHF
CDR3nt: TGTGCCAGCAGTACCCGGACAGGAGGGGGCAATCAGCCCCAGCATTTT

abundance: NA
j_gene: TRBJ2-5
v_gene: TRBV6-5
len: 15
d_gene: TRBD1
CDR3aa: CASRSGQGNGETQYF
CDR3nt: TGTGCCAGCAGATCCGGACAGGGGAACGGAGAGACCCAGTACTTC

abundance: NA
j_gene: TRBJ2-1
v_gene: TRBV6-5
len: 14
d_gene: TRBD1
CDR3aa: CASRGDRGYNEQFF
CDR3nt: TGTGCCAGCAGGGGGGACAGGGGCTACAATGAGCAGTTCTTC

abundance: NA
j_gene: TRBJ1-2
v_gene: TRBV5-1
len: 14
d_gene: TRBD1
CDR3aa: CASSVTGGPNGYTF
CDR3nt: TGCGCCAGCAGCGTAACAGGGGGCCCTAATGGCTACACCTTC

abundance: NA
j_gene: TRBJ2-3
v_gene: TRBV5-6
len: 16
d_gene: TRBD1
CDR3aa: CASSYPGQRNTDTQYF
CDR3nt: TGTGCCAGCAGCTACCCGGGACAGCGAAACACAGATACGCAGTATTTT

abundance: NA
j_gene: TRBJ2-3
v_gene: TRBV7-9
len: 14
d_gene: NA
CDR3aa: CASSLGRQDDTQYF
CDR3nt: TGTGCCAGCAGCTTAGGGAGGCAAGACGATACGCAGTATTTT

abundance: NA
j_gene: TRBJ1-1
v_gene: TRBV18
len: 15
d_gene: TRBD1
CDR3aa: CASSLRQGGNTEAFF
CDR3nt: TGTGCCAGCTCACTACGACAGGGTGGGAACACTGAAGCTTTCTTT

abundance: once
j_gene: TRBJ2-1
v_gene: TRBV9
len: 17
d_gene: NA
CDR3aa: CASSVTAGSPSYNEQFF
CDR3nt: TGTGCCAGCAGCGTAACAGCTGGGTCCCCTTCCTACAATGAGCAGTTCTTC

abundance: NA
j_gene: TRBJ2-1
v_gene: TRBV10-1
len: 15
d_gene: NA
CDR3aa: CASSRGGLSYNEQFF
CDR3nt: TGCGCCAGCAGCCGCGGGGGCCTCTCCTACAATGAGCAGTTCTTC

abundance: NA
j_gene: TRBJ2-3
v_gene: TRBV10-3
len: 13
d_gene: TRBD2
CDR3aa: CAIKVAGMDTQYF
CDR3nt: TGTGCCATCAAGGTAGCGGGAATGGATACGCAGTATTTT

abundance: NA
j_gene: TRBJ2-7
v_gene: TRBV5-4
len: 17
d_gene: NA
CDR3aa: CASSTPSPGSGTYEQYF
CDR3nt: TGTGCCAGCAGCACCCCCTCCCCGGGGTCTGGAACCTACGAGCAGTACTTC

abundance: NA
j_gene: TRBJ1-2
v_gene: TRBV30
len: 15
d_gene: TRBD1
CDR3aa: CAWVGQGSAPYGYTF
CDR3nt: TGTGCCTGGGTGGGACAGGGAAGTGCTCCGTATGGCTACACCTTC

abundance: NA
j_gene: TRBJ2-3
v_gene: TRBV4-2
len: 16
d_gene: TRBD2
CDR3aa: CASSQASGLIVGTQYF
CDR3nt: TGTGCCAGCAGCCAAGCTAGCGGGTTGATCGTGGGTACGCAGTATTTT

abundance: NA
j_gene: TRBJ2-6
v_gene: TRBV27
len: 15
d_gene: NA
CDR3aa: CASSDQGGQLSVLTF
CDR3nt: TGTGCCAGCTCCGATCAAGGAGGGCAACTAAGCGTCCTGACTTTC

abundance: NA
j_gene: TRBJ2-6
v_gene: TRBV5-4
len: 16
d_gene: NA
CDR3aa: CASSLIGYSGANVLTF
CDR3nt: TGTGCCAGCAGCTTAATCGGGTACTCTGGGGCCAACGTCCTGACTTTC

abundance: NA
j_gene: TRBJ1-4
v_gene: TRBV7-2
len: 15
d_gene: NA
CDR3aa: CASSLGGTREEKLFF
CDR3nt: TGTGCCAGCAGCTTAGGGGGGACACGAGAAGAAAAACTGTTTTTT

abundance: NA
j_gene: TRBJ2-4
v_gene: TRBV5-4
len: 20
d_gene: TRBD2
CDR3aa: CASSLVRTSGVRSGGNIQYF
CDR3nt: TGTGCCAGCAGCTTGGTCCGGACTAGCGGGGTCCGTAGCGGGGGGAACATTCAGTACTTC

abundance: NA
j_gene: TRBJ2-5
v_gene: TRBV9
len: 16
d_gene: TRBD2
CDR3aa: CASSVALRGGRETQYF
CDR3nt: TGTGCCAGCAGCGTAGCGCTGCGGGGGGGCCGAGAGACCCAGTACTTC

abundance: few
j_gene: TRBJ1-3
v_gene: TRBV5-1
len: 14
d_gene: TRBD1
CDR3aa: CASSPGTAGNTIYF
CDR3nt: TGCGCCAGCAGCCCGGGGACAGCTGGAAACACCATATATTTT

abundance: NA
j_gene: TRBJ2-1
v_gene: TRBV6-2/TRBV6-3
len: 12
d_gene: NA
CDR3aa: CASSLTDNEQFF
CDR3nt: TGTGCCAGCAGTTTGACAGACAATGAGCAGTTCTTC

abundance: NA
j_gene: TRBJ2-1
v_gene: TRBV7-8
len: 15
d_gene: TRBD1
CDR3aa: CASSLGQGRYNEQFF
CDR3nt: TGTGCCAGCAGCTTGGGACAGGGTAGGTACAATGAGCAGTTCTTC

abundance: NA
j_gene: TRBJ2-1
v_gene: TRBV5-1
len: 13
d_gene: TRBD1
CDR3aa: CASSWGQGSEQFF
CDR3nt: TGCGCCAGCAGCTGGGGACAGGGCAGTGAGCAGTTCTTC

abundance: NA
j_gene: TRBJ1-3
v_gene: TRBV9
len: 15
d_gene: NA
CDR3aa: CASSTYRNSGNTIYF
CDR3nt: TGTGCCAGCAGCACCTACAGAAACTCTGGAAACACCATATATTTT

abundance: NA
j_gene: TRBJ2-1
v_gene: TRBV2
len: 14
d_gene: NA
CDR3aa: CAQGTRDPNNEQFF
CDR3nt: TGTGCCCAGGGGACCAGGGACCCAAACAATGAGCAGTTCTTC

abundance: NA
j_gene: TRBJ1-1
v_gene: TRBV6-6
len: 13
d_gene: NA
CDR3aa: CASTLTSATEAFF
CDR3nt: TGTGCCAGCACTCTGACTAGCGCCACTGAAGCTTTCTTT

abundance: NA
j_gene: TRBJ1-5
v_gene: TRBV25-1
len: 13
d_gene: NA
CDR3aa: CASSVGLGQPQHF
CDR3nt: TGTGCCAGCAGTGTGGGGCTTGGTCAGCCCCAGCATTTT

abundance: NA
j_gene: TRBJ1-5
v_gene: TRBV6-5
len: 15
d_gene: TRBD1
CDR3aa: CASRGTARGNQPQHF
CDR3nt: TGTGCCAGCAGAGGGACAGCCCGAGGTAATCAGCCCCAGCATTTT

abundance: NA
j_gene: TRBJ2-1
v_gene: TRBV27
len: 16
d_gene: TRBD1
CDR3aa: CASSLVRDRGLNEQFF
CDR3nt: TGTGCCAGCAGTTTAGTTAGGGACAGGGGGCTAAATGAGCAGTTCTTC

abundance: NA
j_gene: TRBJ2-1
v_gene: TRBV9
len: 15
d_gene: TRBD2
CDR3aa: CASSPGLAYYNEQFF
CDR3nt: TGTGCCAGCAGCCCTGGACTAGCCTACTACAATGAGCAGTTCTTC

abundance: NA
j_gene: TRBJ1-2
v_gene: TRBV3-1/TRBV3-2
len: 13
d_gene: TRBD1
CDR3aa: CASSPARGLGYTF
CDR3nt: TGTGCCAGCAGTCCGGCGAGGGGGCTCGGCTACACCTTC

abundance: NA
j_gene: TRBJ2-7
v_gene: TRBV9
len: 16
d_gene: TRBD1
CDR3aa: CASSAHTGGHSYEQYF
CDR3nt: TGTGCCAGCAGCGCCCATACAGGGGGCCACTCCTACGAGCAGTACTTC

abundance: NA
j_gene: TRBJ2-7
v_gene: TRBV7-2
len: 14
d_gene: NA
CDR3aa: CASSRDFGFYEQYF
CDR3nt: TGTGCCAGCTCCCGGGACTTTGGGTTCTACGAGCAGTACTTC

abundance: NA
j_gene: TRBJ1-3
v_gene: TRBV19
len: 15
d_gene: NA
CDR3aa: CASSIGGVRGNTIYF
CDR3nt: TGTGCCAGTAGTATTGGCGGGGTTCGGGGAAACACCATATATTTT

abundance: NA
j_gene: TRBJ1-3
v_gene: TRBV28
len: 14
d_gene: TRBD1
CDR3aa: CASSSGTGGNTIYF
CDR3nt: TGTGCCAGCAGTTCTGGGACAGGTGGAAACACCATATATTTT

abundance: NA
j_gene: TRBJ2-1
v_gene: TRBV5-1
len: 15
d_gene: TRBD2
CDR3aa: CASSLLAGGTPEQFF
CDR3nt: TGCGCCAGCAGCTTGCTAGCGGGGGGGACCCCCGAGCAGTTCTTC

abundance: medium-sized
j_gene: TRBJ2-1
v_gene: TRBV5-4
len: 14
d_gene: TRBD2
CDR3aa: CASSLIAGDNEQFF
CDR3nt: TGTGCCAGCAGCTTAATAGCGGGGGACAATGAGCAGTTCTTC

abundance: NA
j_gene: TRBJ2-3
v_gene: TRBV4-3
len: 15
d_gene: NA
CDR3aa: CASSQDPSPTDTQYF
CDR3nt: TGCGCCAGCAGCCAAGATCCTTCCCCCACAGATACGCAGTATTTT

abundance: NA
j_gene: TRBJ2-2
v_gene: TRBV6-5
len: 14
d_gene: NA
CDR3aa: CASKGTANTGELFF
CDR3nt: TGTGCCTCAAAAGGCACAGCGAACACCGGGGAGCTGTTTTTT

abundance: NA
j_gene: TRBJ1-6
v_gene: TRBV27
len: 16
d_gene: NA
CDR3aa: CASSLWVENIGSPLHF
CDR3nt: TGTGCCAGCAGTTTATGGGTGGAGAATATAGGTTCACCCCTCCACTTT

abundance: NA
j_gene: TRBJ1-2
v_gene: TRBV10-3
len: 18
d_gene: TRBD1
CDR3aa: CAITSPGDSTLSLYGYTF
CDR3nt: TGTGCCATCACATCTCCCGGGGACAGCACGTTATCCCTATATGGCTACACCTTC

abundance: NA
j_gene: TRBJ1-2
v_gene: TRBV18
len: 14
d_gene: NA
CDR3aa: CASSPDNRIYGYTF
CDR3nt: TGTGCCAGCTCACCGGACAACAGAATCTATGGCTACACCTTC

abundance: NA
j_gene: TRBJ2-1
v_gene: TRBV6-5
len: 14
d_gene: TRBD2
CDR3aa: CASIGSGGVNEQFF
CDR3nt: TGTGCCAGCATAGGTAGCGGGGGGGTAAATGAGCAGTTCTTC